This T cell receptor (beta chain) is from a study of spatial heterogeneity in lung cancer. Overall study context: In tumor regions TCR transcript counts correlated strongly with a matched bulk RNA-seq T cell module score.

Each molecule of TCR cDNA was tagged with one unique molecular identifier. TCRdb independently ran MiXCR on the 5' RACE reads; one entry per CDR3 protein. The sample shows fewer than 25,000 distinct CDR3 sequences, approximately 4.8% of them seen only once. Time point here: sample taken at primary tumor resection. The donor population consisted of just over 70 patients with untreated, early-stage non-small cell lung cancer. Unsorted whole RNA samples from tumor, nontumor lung or frozen PBMC were sequenced. Germline CDR1 is SGHDN and CDR2 is FVKESK. The CDR3 is made up of 17 amino acids. The V and J ends lost 1 base and 2 bases respectively, with 16 bases between them. Overall study findings and caveats: Mutation tallies in tumors tracked expanded intratumoral alpha and beta TCR counts.

This clonotype was picked up many times. Its antigen is not identified. The V gene is TRBV14, the J gene TRBJ2-3; TRBD1 might be the D (5 bases). The sample here was lung tumor tissue, taken at surgery. The sequence came from a male donor with early-stage non-small cell lung cancer. This chain's CDR3 is CASSQGFRTLYTDTQYF. The CDR3 nucleotides read TGTGCCAGCAGCCAAGGTTTTCGGACACTTTACACAGATACGCAGTATTTT. The variable domain in full, with the rest retrieved from reference TRBV14 and TRBJ2-3, is EAGVTQFPSHSVIEKGQTVTLRCDPISGHDNLYWYRRVMGKEIKFLLHFVKESKQDESGMPNNRFLAERTGGTYSTLKVQPAELEDSGVYFCASSQGFRTLYTDTQYFGPGTRLTVL.